Each of the 10 T cell receptor beta chains below was sequenced from the same sample in a study of cytomegalovirus exposure and HLA in healthy donors. The PCR made use of 60 Vbeta and 13 Jbeta primers. Clones were sequenced by immunoSEQ multiplex PCR, and TCRdb holds only the in-frame ones, with some missing. The sample contains about 140,000 clones, around three quarters of which appear only once. Sequencing input: PBMCs. Source of these receptors: a man aged 40-55 years in good health and CMV-seronegative.

The chain uses TRBV30 and TRBJ2-7, with TRBD2 matching over 10 bases. The length of the CDR3 is 14 residues. The germline V gene encodes CDR1 GTSNPN and CDR2 SVGIG (reference sequence). Losses at the gene ends were 4 bases for V and 6 bases for J; bases not matched to a gene: 9. The CDR3 DNA reads as TGTGCCTGGAACCCCCTAGCGGGAGCAGTCGAGCAGTACTTC. Translated: CAWNPLAGAVEQYF.

The chain joins TRBV7-8 to TRBJ2-7; no firm D call. The CDR3 length is 15 residues. Trimming pared 5 bases from V and 0 bases from J, leaving 14 bases between. CDR1 and CDR2 (germline): SGHVS, FQNEAQ. DNA for the CDR3: TGTGCCAGCAGCCCCAGATCCGGGTTCTCCTACGAGCAGTACTTC. Protein: CASSPRSGFSYEQYF.

The chain is built from TRBV5-1 and TRBJ2-4; the D gene is possibly TRBD2 (6 bases). Per the germline V gene, CDR1 is SGHRS and CDR2 is YFSETQ. Between the trimmed V and J ends, which lost 4 bases and 8 bases, there was a span of 13 bases. This CDR3 comprises 13 residues. The CDR3 region is CASSPGLQDIQYF. CDR3 DNA: TGCGCCAGCAGCCCGGGACTCCAGGACATTCAGTACTTC.

The chain has TRBV27 and TRBJ2-7; TRBD1 agrees at 10 bases. The CDR3 has 14 amino acids. Per the germline V gene, CDR1 is MNHEY and CDR2 is SMNVEV (reference sequence). J gave up 3 bases and V 5 bases, and 4 bases lay outside the gene matches. CDR3 bases: TGTGCCAGCAGTCTACGGACAGGGGGCTACGAGCAGTACTTC. Protein: CASSLRTGGYEQYF.

This clone was seen a few times. V usage is TRBV15 and J usage is TRBJ2-2; the D is unclear. The CDR3 is 13 amino acids. V was cut by 2 bases and J by 1 base, with 2 bases left in between. The germline V gene encodes CDR1 LNHNV and CDR2 YYDKDF (reference sequence). This CDR3 reads CATSRRNTGELFF. CDR3 DNA sequence: TGTGCCACCAGCAGACGGAACACCGGGGAGCTGTTTTTT.

The chain joins TRBV2 to TRBJ2-3; TRBD2 aligns across 10 bases. V shed 4 bases, J shed 2 bases, and the junction held 12 bases outside the gene matches. The CDR3 is 18 residues long. Per germline, CDR1 SNHLY and CDR2 FYNNEI. The DNA for the CDR3 is TGTGCCAGCAGTGGGCTAGCGGGAGTCATAGTGTCCACAGATACGCAGTATTTT. The encoded protein is CASSGLAGVIVSTDTQYF. Together with reference TRBV2 and TRBJ2-3, the CDR3 gives the full variable domain: EPEVTQTPSHQVTQMGQEVILRCVPISNHLYFYWYRQILGQKVEFLVSFYNNEISEKSEIFDDQFSVERPDGSNFTLKIRSTKLEDSAMYFCASSGLAGVIVSTDTQYFGPGTRLTVL.

This clone was recorded once. The chain carries TRBV6-5 and TRBJ2-3; TRBD2 matches 9 bases. The germline CDR1 and CDR2 sequences are MNHEY and SVGAGI. This CDR3 has 13 residues. Germline trimming cut 5 bases from V and 4 bases from J; bases unmatched to any gene: 1. CDR3 in amino acids: CASSGTSSDTQYF. The CDR3 DNA reads as TGTGCCAGCAGTGGGACTAGCTCAGATACGCAGTATTTT.

This chain uses TRBV19 with TRBJ1-5, with D possibly being TRBD1 (5 bases). The CDR3 spans 13 residues. V was pared by 5 bases and J by 5 bases, with 10 bases between. Germline V gene sequence: CDR1 LNHDA, CDR2 SQIVND (reference sequence). The CDR3 sequence is CASSERGDQPQHF. The CDR3 nucleotides read TGTGCCAGTAGTGAAAGGGGCGATCAGCCCCAGCATTTT.

The chain employs TRBV7-8 and TRBJ2-7, with 11 bases aligning to TRBD1. The CDR3 length is 17 residues. V dropped 5 bases and J dropped 3; count of bases not matched to a gene: 12. Germline V CDR1 and CDR2: SGHVS, FQNEAQ. CDR3 loop: CASSRFILGTGGYEQYF. The CDR3 DNA follows: TGTGCCAGCAGCCGATTTATTCTCGGGACAGGGGGCTACGAGCAGTACTTC.

The chain combines TRBV7-3 with TRBJ2-1; possible D gene TRBD2, 6 bases. The ends were cut back, 1 base at V and 0 bases at J, with 13 bases in the middle. The CDR3 spans 17 residues. Germline V lookup: CDR1 SGHTA, CDR2 FQGTGA. The CDR3 loop reads CASSLSIRGSSYNEQFF. The CDR3, as DNA: TGTGCCAGCAGCTTAAGTATCCGGGGGAGCTCCTACAATGAGCAGTTCTTC.